The 18 T cell receptor beta chains listed next were all sequenced from one sample in a study of blood T cell repertoires in COVID-19. TCRdb's table, derived via immunoSEQ multiplex PCR, lists solely in-frame clones and lacks some. This sample carries 150,000 to 200,000 clones, about 83% of them seen once, and the ten largest clones take under 3.5%. Sequencing was performed on peripheral blood. The receptors were sampled from a woman aged 80 or older with COVID-19, enrolled during active disease.

Turning to this clone: A read error may account for a junction end that differs from germline. The chain combines TRBV5-1 with TRBJ2-1; D possibly corresponds to TRBD2 (5 bases). The length of the CDR3 is 17 residues. Per the germline V gene, CDR1 is SGHRS and CDR2 is YFSETQ. The CDR3 spells CASSLGLFGAGGSEQLF. DNA for the CDR3: TGCGCCAGCAGCTTGGGGTTGTTTGGCGCCGGAGGCAGTGAGCAGCTCTTC.

The chain employs TRBV6-1 and TRBJ1-1, with a tentative D call TRBD1 (5 bases). The germline CDR1 and CDR2 sequences are MNHNS and SASEGT. V gave up 3 bases and J gave up 1 base, with 12 bases separating them. The CDR3 totals 15 residues. The CDR3 is CASSDQPGWNTEAFF. DNA of the CDR3: TGTGCCAGCAGTGATCAGCCAGGGTGGAACACTGAAGCTTTCTTT.

This clone was detected only a few times. The gene calls are TRBV6-5 and TRBJ1-5, with D uncertain. The CDR3 contains 14 residues. Trimming removed 10 bases from V and 5 bases from J, with 18 bases in between. The germline V gene encodes CDR1 MNHEY and CDR2 SVGAGI. The CDR3 DNA follows: TGTGCCACCCACTCAGGCGGGGTGGATCAGCCCCAGCATTTT. Protein product: CATHSGGVDQPQHF.

J is TRBJ1-5 and V is TRBV18; TRBD1 might be the D (5 bases). The germline V gene has CDR1 KGHSH and CDR2 LQKENI. Trimming removed 0 bases at V and 1 base at J, with 10 bases between. The CDR3 loop spans 16 amino acids. The CDR3 sequence is CASSPPSQGSNQPQHF. For the CDR3, the DNA is TGTGCCAGCTCACCACCTAGCCAGGGCAGCAATCAGCCCCAGCATTTT.

V and J are TRBV5-6 and TRBJ1-3; the D is unclear. Trimming stripped 2 bases from V and 7 bases from J, with 10 bases between. Germline assignment: CDR1 SGHDT and CDR2 YYEEEE. CDR3 length: 13 residues. CDR3 nucleotides: TGTGCCAGCAGCTTATCAGGATTCAACACCATATATTTT. It encodes CASSLSGFNTIYF.

The V and J genes are TRBV6-2 or TRBV6-3 and TRBJ1-5; 7 positions agree with TRBD1. V shed 4 bases, J shed 5 bases, and the junction held 14 bases outside the gene matches. The CDR3 has 17 residues. The germline V gene has CDR1 MNHEY and CDR2 SVGEGT. CDR3 in DNA: TGTGCCAGCAGTTCTACGCAGAGAGGCAGGGGGTATCAGCCCCAGCATTTT. It encodes CASSSTQRGRGYQPQHF.

The V and J genes are TRBV2 and TRBJ2-3; a weak D match, TRBD2 (6 bases). V lost 4 bases, J lost 6 bases, and 11 bases lay in between. The CDR3 runs to 13 residues. Germline V gene sequence: CDR1 SNHLY, CDR2 FYNNEI. The CDR3 sequence is CASSGGTPDTQYF. The CDR3 nucleotides read TGTGCCAGCAGTGGTGGGACTCCCGATACGCAGTATTTT.

This clone was detected many times. V gene TRBV28 combines with J gene TRBJ1-1; D is possibly TRBD1 (6 bases). Germline V lookup: CDR1 MDHEN, CDR2 SYDVKM. The CDR3 covers 12 residues. V was cut by 6 bases and J by 3 bases, with 8 bases left in between. CDR3 in amino acids: CASRGGYTEAFF. CDR3 DNA: TGTGCCAGCAGAGGGGGTTACACTGAAGCTTTCTTT. Full variable domain (remainder filled in from reference TRBV28 and TRBJ1-1): DVKVTQSSRYLVKRTGEKVFLECVQDMDHENMFWYRQDPGLGLRLIYFSYDVKMKEKGDIPEGYSVSREKKERFSLILESASTNQTSMYLCASRGGYTEAFFGQGTRLTVV.

CDR3 in amino acids: CATSALAGDNEQFF. DNA of the CDR3: TGTGCCACCAGTGCGCTAGCGGGGGATAATGAGCAGTTCTTC. The V gene is TRBV24-1, the J gene TRBJ2-1, with TRBD2 identical over 10 bases. V was clipped by 5 bases and J by 7 bases; unmatched bases: 4. In germline, CDR1 is KGHDR, CDR2 SFDVKD. The CDR3 is 14 residues long.

The J gene is TRBJ1-2, the V gene TRBV6-1; perhaps TRBD1 as D (5 bases). The CDR3 has 12 residues. The germline V gene encodes CDR1 MNHNS and CDR2 SASEGT. V lost 6 bases to trimming and J lost 7 bases, with 12 bases between them. The CDR3 protein is CASRTQDRGYTF. CDR3 in DNA: TGTGCCAGCAGAACACAGGATCGTGGCTACACCTTC.

The chain combines TRBV27 with TRBJ1-5; TRBD1 matches 7 bases. Per germline, CDR1 MNHEY and CDR2 SMNVEV (reference sequence). V lost 3 bases to trimming and J lost 4 bases; unmatched junction nucleotides: 3. This CDR3 has 14 residues. CDR3 DNA sequence: TGTGCCAGCAGTTTCCAGGGACAGAATCAGCCCCAGCATTTT. This translates into CASSFQGQNQPQHF.

The chain carries TRBV7-8 and TRBJ1-4; 7 bases are a match to TRBD1. Trimming at V came to 5 bases and at J to 4 bases, leaving 7 bases not matched to a gene. The V gene's germline CDR1 is SGHVS and CDR2 FQNEAQ. This CDR3 is 15 amino acids long. CDR3 DNA sequence: TGTGCCAGCAGCACGTGGACAGGCGGTAATGAAAAACTGTTTTTT. Protein product: CASSTWTGGNEKLFF. The variable domain in full, with the rest retrieved from reference TRBV7-8 and TRBJ1-4, is GAGVSQSPRYKVAKRGQDVALRCDPISGHVSLFWYQQALGQGPEFLTYFQNEAQLDKSGLPSDRFFAERPEGSVSTLKIQRTQQEDSAVYLCASSTWTGGNEKLFFGSGTQLSVL.

CDR3 DNA sequence: TGTGCCACCAGCAGAGAAATTAGCGGGGGGACCGGGGAGCTGTTTTTT. Translation gives CATSREISGGTGELFF. The chain employs TRBV15 and TRBJ2-2; 10 nucleotides match TRBD2. Unmatched junction bases numbered 3, after V lost 0 bases and J lost 5 bases. Looked up from germline, CDR1 is LNHNV and CDR2 is YYDKDF (reference sequence). The length of the CDR3 is 16 residues.

The chain combines TRBV10-3 with TRBJ2-5; D might be TRBD1 (6 bases). This CDR3 region has 16 residues. Germline loops: CDR1 ENHRY, CDR2 SYGVKD. V lost 2 bases and J lost 4, with 17 bases in between. CDR3 residues: CAISEGGPADLETQYF. The CDR3 coding sequence is TGTGCCATCAGTGAGGGGGGCCCTGCCGATCTAGAGACCCAGTACTTC.

This chain joins TRBV5-1 and TRBJ2-2; TRBD2 matches 11 bases. The CDR3 extends over 17 amino acids. The junction had 10 bases not matched to a gene; V was cut back by 2 bases and J by 7 bases. In germline, CDR1 is SGHRS, CDR2 YFSETQ. The CDR3 DNA is TGCGCCAGCAGCTTCGATAGCGGGAGGGCCGAAGTCGGGGAGCTGTTTTTT. Translated, it gives CASSFDSGRAEVGELFF.

The chain has TRBV12-3 or TRBV12-4 and TRBJ2-3; D call uncertain. Trimming cost V 6 bases and J 5 bases, with 6 bases left between them. CDR3 length equals 11 residues. The CDR3 sequence is CASRRRDTQYF. The CDR3 DNA sequence: TGTGCCAGCAGACGGAGAGATACGCAGTATTTT.

This clone was recorded only once. The V gene is TRBV6-6, the J gene TRBJ2-5, with a weak D call TRBD2 (6 bases). The germline V and J ends were trimmed by 6 bases and 1 base, with 18 bases remaining between them. The CDR3 is 16 residues long. Germline CDR1 and CDR2: MNHNY and SVGAGI (reference sequence). The CDR3, as DNA: TGTGCCAGCAGGTCACTGGGGGGAGTAGGCCAAGAGACCCAGTACTTC. Translated: CASRSLGGVGQETQYF.

Notes on this clone: It is unclear where the CDR3 begins or ends on the DNA, so no DNA is shown, and the CDR3 is as TCRdb lists it. This sequence joins TRBV5-1 and TRBJ2-2; TRBD1 was called by the table and not checked on the DNA. Looked up from germline, CDR1 is SGHRS and CDR2 is YFSETQ. With termini counted, the CDR3 has 15 amino acids. The CDR3: CASSPGQGLGTGLFF.